Shown below are 23 T cell receptor beta chains from a single sample sequenced in a study of post-analysis software for immune sequencing data. Study findings and constraints: In patients, TRBV5-6, TRBV5-1 and TRBV20-1 belonged to four or five TRBV segments found more frequently than in controls.

The antigens of these receptors remain unknown. Each TCR beta cDNA library carried unique molecular identifiers. TCRdb used MiXCR to reprocess the PCR reads, holding one entry per CDR3 protein. The sample has roughly 730,000 distinct CDR3 sequences; roughly 30% are singletons. Sequencing input: blood. Receptors were obtained from a girl between 5 and 17 years old with multiple sclerosis.

The rearrangement joins TRBV12-3 or TRBV12-4 to TRBJ2-5; 16 bases agree with TRBD2. Germline trimming cut 5 bases from V and 4 bases from J; bases unmatched to any gene: 4. This CDR3 has 16 amino acids. The CDR3 region has the DNA TGTGCCAGCAGTAAGGGACTAGCGGGGGGGCTAGAGACCCAGTACTTC. Protein product: CASSKGLAGGLETQYF.

CDR3 nucleotide sequence: TGTGCCAGCAGCGGGGGCGGACAGGAGGGTCACAATGAGCAGTTCTTC. Translated, it gives CASSGGGQEGHNEQFF. The chain links TRBV11-2 to TRBJ2-1; D might be TRBD1 (7 bases). Germline lookup yields CDR1 SGHAT and CDR2 FQNNGV. The CDR3 covers 16 residues. V lost 5 bases and J 5 bases, leaving 19 bases between the germline ends.

A few counts support this clonotype. The CDR3 nucleotides are TGCAGCGTCACTGGCCTGGACAGTGGTAACTATGGCTACACCTTC. It is translated as CSVTGLDSGNYGYTF. V usage is TRBV29-1 and J usage is TRBJ1-2, with D perhaps matching TRBD1 (6 bases). The CDR3 runs 15 residues. In germline, CDR1 is SQVTM, CDR2 ANQGSEA. The ends were cut back, 6 bases at V and 1 base at J, with 18 bases in the middle.

This clonotype was seen a few times. At one end the junction does not follow the germline gene, possibly because of a read error. The chain couples TRBV29-1 to TRBJ1-2; 9 bases fit TRBD1. Germline-derived CDR1 and CDR2 are SQVTM and ANQGSEA. This CDR3 has 11 amino acids. The CDR3 sequence is CSVPGQGGFTF. CDR3 nucleotide sequence: TGCAGCGTTCCGGGACAGGGCGGCTTCACCTTC.

The chain joins TRBV7-9 to TRBJ1-5; D uncertain. CDR1 is SEHNR, CDR2 FQNEAQ, per germline (reference sequence). V gave up 8 bases and J gave up 4 bases, with 9 bases separating them. CDR3 length: 12 amino acids. The CDR3 nucleotides are TGTGCCAGCGCCCTAGGAAATCAGCCCCAGCATTTT. It yields the protein CASALGNQPQHF. The variable domain in full, with the rest retrieved from reference TRBV7-9 and TRBJ1-5, is DTGVSQNPRHKITKRGQNVTFRCDPISEHNRLYWYRQTLGQGPEFLTYFQNEAQLEKSRLLSDRFSAERPKGSFSTLEIQRTEQGDSAMYLCASALGNQPQHFGDGTRLSIL.

This clonotype was seen a handful of times. The chain carries TRBV5-5 and TRBJ2-3; TRBD1 or TRBD2 may be the D gene (5 bases each). Trimming pared 7 bases from V and 2 bases from J, leaving 14 bases between. Germline CDR1 SGHKS, CDR2 YYEKEE (reference sequence). The CDR3 totals 14 residues. In nucleotides, the CDR3 is TGTGCCAGCTCGCCCCGGGACCCCACAGATACGCAGTATTTT. This translates into CASSPRDPTDTQYF.

This clonotype was seen more than once but under ten times. The V call is TRBV5-1, the J call TRBJ2-1; 7 bases fit TRBD1. J gave up 9 bases and V 2 bases, and 14 bases lay outside the gene matches. Germline V gives CDR1 SGHRS, CDR2 YFSETQ. The CDR3 has 16 residues. The DNA of the CDR3 is TGCGCCAGCAGCTTCACGTTTGACAGGGCAATTGGTGAGCAGTTCTTC. As protein: CASSFTFDRAIGEQFF.

This chain links TRBV4-3 with TRBJ1-1; D not resolved. The germline gives CDR1 LGHNA, CDR2 YSLEER. With 1 base removed from V and 6 bases from J, the gap between germline ends came to 18 bases. There are 16 residues in the CDR3. The CDR3, as DNA: TGCGCCAGCAGCCAAGTCGCGGTCGGTCTTGGGGCTGAAGCTTTCTTT. This sequence encodes CASSQVAVGLGAEAFF.

This clonotype was found a few times. The CDR3 nucleotides read TGTGCCAGCAGCTCAGCCACGGGGGTGTTTAATGAAAAACTGTTTTTT. As protein: CASSSATGVFNEKLFF. The rearrangement uses TRBV7-2 and TRBJ1-4; D might be TRBD1 (5 bases). Trimming removed 4 bases at V and 4 bases at J, with 16 bases between. CDR3 length equals 16 residues. Looked up from germline, CDR1 is SGHTA and CDR2 is FQGNSA.

This clonotype was seen only a few times. The rearrangement joins TRBV20-1 to TRBJ2-4; D tentatively reads TRBD1 or TRBD2 (6 bases each). The length of the CDR3 is 18 residues. Trimming pared 5 bases from V and 0 bases from J, leaving 23 bases between. CDR1 DFQATT and CDR2 SNEGSKA come from the germline V gene (reference sequence). In DNA form, the CDR3 reads TGCAGTGCTCCTTCACCCAGGGGCGGGACCCTAGCCAAAAACATTCAGTACTTC. This encodes CSAPSPRGGTLAKNIQYF.

This chain joins TRBV6-4 and TRBJ1-1, with a possible D match to TRBD1 (6 bases). Looked up from germline, CDR1 is MRHNA and CDR2 is SNTAGT. CDR3 size: 15 residues. The V end was cut by 5 bases, the J end by 1 base, with 14 bases between. The CDR3 region has the DNA TGTGCCAGCAGTCACCACCCACAGGGGAACACTGAAGCTTTCTTT. Translated: CASSHHPQGNTEAFF.

Worth noting for this clonotype: Compared with germline, one end of the junction differs, possibly owing to a read error. This chain links TRBV7-7 with TRBJ2-2; D unclear. The CDR3 runs 16 residues. Looked up from germline, CDR1 is SSHAT and CDR2 is FNYEAQ (reference sequence). This CDR3 is CASSLDGGANTGELFF. The CDR3 DNA follows: TGTGCTAGCAGCTTAGATGGTGGAGCCAACACCGGGGAGCTGTTTTTT.

The V gene is TRBV5-6, the J gene TRBJ1-2; tentatively, D is TRBD1 (5 bases). V was cut by 3 bases and J by 8 bases, with 17 bases left in between. The CDR3 is 14 amino acids. From germline, CDR1 is SGHDT and CDR2 YYEEEE. CDR3 nucleotide sequence: TGTGCCAGCAGCTCTGTGAGTGGGGGATGGGGCTACACCTTC. It encodes CASSSVSGGWGYTF.

As concerns this clonotype: Just one base apart from a much larger clone, this may be a read error. The chain has TRBV25-1 and TRBJ2-7; D might be TRBD1 (5 bases). Trimming removed 6 bases at V and 7 bases at J, with 10 bases between. The germline gives CDR1 MGHDK, CDR2 SYGVNS. This CDR3 spans 11 amino acids. The CDR3 DNA reads TGTGCCAGCAGGGTGGGGCTGGAGCAGTACTTC. The encoded protein is CASRVGLEQYF.

The sample holds many counts of this clonotype. The chain uses TRBV10-1 and TRBJ2-7; tentative D call: TRBD2 (6 bases). The CDR3 extends over 15 amino acids. Trimming took off 4 bases at V and 2 bases at J, with 15 bases between the two ends. Germline V gene lookup returns CDR1 WNHNN and CDR2 SYGVQD (reference sequence). The CDR3 here is CASSALTRGAYEQYF. In nucleotides, the CDR3 is TGCGCCAGCAGTGCGCTGACTAGGGGAGCCTACGAGCAGTACTTC.

This chain uses TRBV20-1 with TRBJ2-1; D tentatively fits TRBD1 or TRBD2 (5 bases each). The CDR3 sequence is 16 residues long. The germline CDR1 and CDR2 sequences are DFQATT and SNEGSKA (reference sequence). V was shortened by 3 bases and J by 1 base, with 16 bases between the two germline ends. CDR3 residues: CSASYMQGPSYNEQFF. In nucleotides, the CDR3 is TGCAGTGCTAGCTATATGCAGGGACCATCCTACAATGAGCAGTTCTTC.

The rearrangement links TRBV20-1 to TRBJ2-3; D ambiguous. CDR3 length: 13 residues. V was clipped by 6 bases and J by 2 bases, with 12 bases between them. CDR1 DFQATT and CDR2 SNEGSKA come from the germline V gene (reference sequence). Here the CDR3 reads CSAQDRITDTQYF. CDR3 coding DNA: TGCAGTGCCCAGGACCGAATCACAGATACGCAGTATTTT.

The chain uses TRBV7-8 and TRBJ2-1; TRBD1 aligns across 8 bases. The CDR3 extends over 12 amino acids. J lost 14 bases, V lost 5 bases, and 8 bases had no gene match. Germline loops: CDR1 SGHVS, CDR2 FQNEAQ. In nucleotides, the CDR3 is TGTGCCAGCAGCCCAGATAGACAGGGGAAGTTCTTC. This codes for CASSPDRQGKFF.

This chain links TRBV20-1 with TRBJ2-7; D is unclear. Between the trimmed V and J ends, which lost 3 bases and 0 bases, there was a span of 9 bases. Germline assignment: CDR1 DFQATT and CDR2 SNEGSKA (reference sequence). The CDR3 has 13 amino acids. CDR3 nucleotide sequence: TGCAGTGCTAGTTCGGAAATCTCCTACGAGCAGTACTTC. This translates into CSASSEISYEQYF.

About this clonotype: This may be a read error, as it is one base from a much larger clone. The DNA for the CDR3 is TGTGCCATCAGTGGTCGGACAGGCTACGAGCAGTACTTC. This gives the protein CAISGRTGYEQYF. The chain recombines TRBV10-3 with TRBJ2-7; 7 bases are shared with TRBD1. The length of the CDR3 is 13 residues. Germline loops: CDR1 ENHRY, CDR2 SYGVKD. V gave up 4 bases and J gave up 3 bases; unmatched junction bases: 3.

The chain employs TRBV11-2 and TRBJ1-1; D call uncertain. This CDR3 comprises 13 residues. Germline V CDR1 and CDR2: SGHAT, FQNNGV. V dropped 5 bases and J dropped 1 base, with 8 bases sitting between them. This CDR3 reads CASSVLRNTEAFF. The DNA of the CDR3 is TGTGCCAGCAGCGTCCTAAGGAACACTGAAGCTTTCTTT.

This clonotype was detected many times. The CDR3 loop reads CSVEDGLAEQFF. The CDR3 DNA reads TGCAGCGTTGAAGATGGACTAGCGGAGCAGTTCTTC. The chain recombines TRBV29-1 with TRBJ2-1, with 9 nucleotides matching TRBD2. V lost 0 bases to trimming and J lost 10 bases; unmatched junction nucleotides: 1. From germline, CDR1 is SQVTM and CDR2 ANQGSEA. The CDR3 has 12 residues.

As to this clonotype: One end of the junction does not line up with germline, which may come from a read error. The chain recombines TRBV5-1 with TRBJ2-7, with TRBD2 matching 8 bases. The length of the CDR3 is 14 residues. The germline CDR1 and CDR2 sequences are SGHRS and YFSETQ. As DNA, the CDR3 is TGCACCAGCAGCTTGAGCGGGAGCTCCTACGAGCAGTACTTC. Its protein product is CTSSLSGSSYEQYF.